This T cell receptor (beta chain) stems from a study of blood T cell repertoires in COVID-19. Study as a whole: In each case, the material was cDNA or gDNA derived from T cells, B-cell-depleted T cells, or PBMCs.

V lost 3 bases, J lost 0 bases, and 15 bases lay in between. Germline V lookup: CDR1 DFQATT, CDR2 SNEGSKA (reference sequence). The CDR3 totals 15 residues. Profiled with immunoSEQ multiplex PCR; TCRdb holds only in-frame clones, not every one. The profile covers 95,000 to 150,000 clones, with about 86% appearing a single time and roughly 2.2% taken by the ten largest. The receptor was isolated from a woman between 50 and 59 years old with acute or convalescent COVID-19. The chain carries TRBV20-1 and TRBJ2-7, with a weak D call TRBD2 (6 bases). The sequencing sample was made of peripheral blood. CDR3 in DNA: TGCAGTGCTAGTTCCGGGACTCGGAGCTCCTACGAGCAGTACTTC. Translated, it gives CSASSGTRSSYEQYF.